Below, 10 T cell receptor beta chains from the same sample are listed, as sequenced in a study of monozygotic twins with inflammatory bowel disease (dated by TCRdb to the late 2010s). To prepare the library, 5' RACE was applied. Instrument on record: Illumina HiSeq 2500. TCRdb reprocessed the reads, reporting each CDR3 protein sequence once and no DNA. The sample's clone listing holds some 150,000 distinct CDR3 sequences. The top ten constitute about 2.4% of the sample. Sequencing was done on a sample of blood. The receptors originated from a human donor with ulcerative colitis or Crohn's disease, or a healthy co-twin of an affected twin (not recorded which).

The rearrangement uses TRBV27 and TRBJ1-6; checking the TCRdb D call of TRBD1 is not possible without DNA. The germline V gene encodes CDR1 MNHEY and CDR2 SMNVEV (reference sequence). CDR3 length equals 15 residues. CDR3: CASSPRTAPGSPLHF.

This rearrangement joins TRBV7-9 to TRBJ1-1; the TCRdb call, TRBD1, lacks DNA for checking. The CDR3 consists of 14 residues. Germline V CDR1 and CDR2: SEHNR, FQNEAQ (reference sequence). CDR3 amino acids: CASSSLSRNTEAFF. Filled out from reference TRBV7-9 and TRBJ1-1, the complete variable domain reads DTGVSQNPRHKITKRGQNVTFRCDPISEHNRLYWYRQTLGQGPEFLTYFQNEAQLEKSRLLSDRFSAERPKGSFSTLEIQRTEQGDSAMYLCASSSLSRNTEAFFGQGTRLTVV.

This chain joins TRBV5-1 and TRBJ2-3; TCRdb gives TRBD2 as the D gene, but with no DNA this cannot be confirmed. The CDR3 loop spans 17 amino acids. Germline CDR1 SGHRS, CDR2 YFSETQ. The CDR3 loop is CASSLPGTSGGTDTQYF.

V gene TRBV20-1 combines with J gene TRBJ2-7. This CDR3 has 13 amino acids. Germline V gene lookup returns CDR1 DFQATT and CDR2 SNEGSKA (reference sequence). The CDR3 sequence: CSARAGSSYEQYF.

The chain joins TRBV19 to TRBJ2-1; no DNA is available, so the TRBD1 call from TCRdb remains unchecked. CDR3 length equals 13 residues. Germline V CDR1 and CDR2: LNHDA, SQIVND (reference sequence). CDR3: CASSPVTGGEQFF.

The chain carries TRBV2 and TRBJ2-5; checking the TCRdb D call of TRBD1 is not possible without DNA. CDR3 size: 15 residues. Germline CDR1 is SNHLY and CDR2 is FYNNEI. This CDR3 reads CASSEYGVGEGTQYF.

This rearrangement joins TRBV20-1 to TRBJ1-1; the TRBD1 assignment by TCRdb is unverifiable without DNA. Germline-derived CDR1 and CDR2 are DFQATT and SNEGSKA (reference sequence). This CDR3 is 13 amino acids long. CDR3 amino acids: CSAVTGRNTEAFF.

V is TRBV6-5 and J is TRBJ2-7; TCRdb lists TRBD1, though no DNA is available to test this call. CDR3 length equals 14 residues. Germline loops: CDR1 MNHEY, CDR2 SVGAGI. The chain's CDR3 is CASSYVVRAREQYF.

V usage is TRBV5-1 and J usage is TRBJ1-2; TCRdb designates TRBD1, a call that cannot be tested without DNA. The CDR3 spans 15 residues. Germline V gives CDR1 SGHRS, CDR2 YFSETQ. CDR3 protein: CASSLEGQSLYGYTF. Complete variable domain (other parts from reference TRBV5-1 and TRBJ1-2): KAGVTQTPRYLIKTRGQQVTLSCSPISGHRSVSWYQQTPGQGLQFLFEYFSETQRNKGNFPGRFSGRQFSNSRSEMNVSTLELGDSALYLCASSLEGQSLYGYTFGSGTRLTVV.

This chain joins TRBV5-4 and TRBJ2-3; without DNA, the TCRdb call of TRBD1 cannot be checked. CDR3 size: 16 residues. Per the germline V gene, CDR1 is SGHNT and CDR2 is YYREEE (reference sequence). CDR3 region: CASSPEDSFSTDTQYF. The variable domain in full, with the rest retrieved from reference TRBV5-4 and TRBJ2-3, is ETGVTQSPTHLIKTRGQQVTLRCSSQSGHNTVSWYQQALGQGPQFIFQYYREEENGRGNFPPRFSGLQFPNYSSELNVNALELDDSALYLCASSPEDSFSTDTQYFGPGTRLTVL.